This T cell receptor beta chain was found in a study of blood T cell repertoires in COVID-19. The V gene's germline CDR1 is SGHNT and CDR2 YYREEE (reference sequence). V dropped 4 bases and J dropped 0; count of bases not matched to a gene: 7. This CDR3 region has 16 residues. Profiling relied on immunoSEQ multiplex PCR, and the TCRdb table lists in-frame clones only, not all of them. The profile shows around 500,000 clones, 80% to 90% of them singletons. This clonotype was obtained from a woman aged 55-70 years who had recovered from COVID-19. The sequenced sample consisted of PBMCs or T cells enriched from blood (not recorded which). V usage is TRBV5-4 and J usage is TRBJ1-5, with TRBD1 identical over 7 bases. DNA of the CDR3: TGTGCCAGCAGCCGAGGGACAGCTTATAGCAATCAGCCCCAGCATTTT. Amino acid sequence: CASSRGTAYSNQPQHF. Complete variable domain (other parts from reference TRBV5-4 and TRBJ1-5): ETGVTQSPTHLIKTRGQQVTLRCSSQSGHNTVSWYQQALGQGPQFIFQYYREEENGRGNFPPRFSGLQFPNYSSELNVNALELDDSALYLCASSRGTAYSNQPQHFGDGTRLSIL.